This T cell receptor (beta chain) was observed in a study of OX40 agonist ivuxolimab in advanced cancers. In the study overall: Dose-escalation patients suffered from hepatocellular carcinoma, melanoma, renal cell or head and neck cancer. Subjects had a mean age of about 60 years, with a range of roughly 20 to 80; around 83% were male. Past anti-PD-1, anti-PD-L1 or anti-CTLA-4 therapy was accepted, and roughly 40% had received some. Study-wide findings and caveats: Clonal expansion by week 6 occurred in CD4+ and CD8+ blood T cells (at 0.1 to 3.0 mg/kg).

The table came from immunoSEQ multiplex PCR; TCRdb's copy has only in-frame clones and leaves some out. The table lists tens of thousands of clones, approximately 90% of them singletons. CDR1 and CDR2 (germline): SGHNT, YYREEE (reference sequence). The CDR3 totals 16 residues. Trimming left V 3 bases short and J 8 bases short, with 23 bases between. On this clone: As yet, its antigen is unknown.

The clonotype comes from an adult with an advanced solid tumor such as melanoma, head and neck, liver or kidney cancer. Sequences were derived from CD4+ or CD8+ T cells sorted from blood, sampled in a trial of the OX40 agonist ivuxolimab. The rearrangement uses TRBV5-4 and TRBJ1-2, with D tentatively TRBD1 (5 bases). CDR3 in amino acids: CASSWDLRGTSGGYTF. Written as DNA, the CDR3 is TGTGCCAGCAGCTGGGACCTCCGGGGGACCTCCGGGGGCTACACCTTC.